Shown below are 29 T cell receptor beta chains from a single sample sequenced in a study of tumor-infiltrating lymphocytes in primary liver carcinoma. With 500 ng total RNA as template and a constant-region primer, TCR beta cDNA was made. Libraries for TCR beta were built through three nested multiplex PCR rounds, which together made up a slightly modified ARM-PCR procedure. Two initial PCR rounds of around 10 cycles each paired TRBV1-TRBV30 forward primers with a C-beta reverse primer. TCRdb used MiXCR to reprocess the multiplex PCR reads, holding one entry per CDR3 protein. Of about 120,000 distinct CDR3 sequences in the sample, around two thirds were seen once. It was from approximately 20-30 mg of unsorted bulk tissue that RNA and DNA were co-extracted. Sequenced sample: liver tumor tissue from sampling region 1. Specified subset: tumor region T1, superior pole. The receptors originated from a woman in her fifties or sixties with primary liver carcinoma and hepatitis B virus infection.

Ten or more counts support this clonotype. A read error may explain this, as a much larger clone is one base away. V is TRBV11-2 and J is TRBJ2-1; 8 bases fit TRBD2. CDR1 and CDR2 from the germline V gene are SGHAT and FQNNGV. The CDR3 covers 18 residues. The DNA of the CDR3 is TGTGCCAGCAGCTTAACCCTTCCGGGACTAGGGGTGTACAGTGAGCAGTTCTTC. It is translated as CASSLTLPGLGVYSEQFF.

A word on this clonotype: Just one base apart from a much larger clone, this may be a read error. The rearrangement links TRBV6-6 to TRBJ1-2; no definite D call. The V gene lost 5 bases and the J gene lost 0 bases, with 7 bases spanning the gap. Germline CDR1 MNHNY, CDR2 SVGAGI (reference sequence). The CDR3 totals 13 residues. Here the CDR3 reads CASSRHPNYGYTF. DNA for the CDR3: TGTGCCAGCAGTAGACATCCTAACTATGGCTACACCTTC.

This clonotype was counted once. A much more abundant neighbour one base away suggests this may be a read error. CDR3 residues: CASSRDGATTYNEQFF. CDR3 DNA sequence: TGTGCCAGCAGTCGGGACGGGGCAACGACCTACAATGAGCAGTTCTTC. The V gene is TRBV6-5, the J gene TRBJ2-1, with D perhaps being TRBD1 or TRBD2 (5 bases each). Germline V CDR1 and CDR2: MNHEY, SVGAGI. Trimming left V 5 bases short and J 2 bases short, with 16 bases between. The CDR3 length is 16 residues.

The table lists this clonotype with a count of one. The CDR3 coding sequence is TGTGCCAGCAGTTTTTCCTCAGGAGATAGCAATCAGCCCCAGCATTTT. Encoded protein: CASSFSSGDSNQPQHF. This chain connects TRBV28 to TRBJ1-5, with unresolved D. CDR1 is MDHEN and CDR2 is SYDVKM in the germline V gene. CDR3 length: 16 amino acids. V was trimmed by 3 bases and J by 0 bases, leaving 12 bases between them.

Comment on this clonotype: At one boundary the junction diverges from the germline segment, which might be a read error. The chain carries TRBV7-3 and TRBJ1-1; D perhaps matches TRBD1 (6 bases). The germline V gene has CDR1 SGHTA and CDR2 FQGTGA. The length of the CDR3 is 13 residues. CDR3 amino acids: CTSSLGGYTEAFF. In DNA, the CDR3 is TGTACCAGCAGCTTAGGGGGGTACACTGAAGCTTTCTTT. The full variable domain, completed using reference TRBV7-3 and TRBJ1-1, is GAGVSQTPSNKVTEKGKYVELRCDPISGHTALYWYRQSLGQGPEFLIYFQGTGAADDSGLPNDRFFAVRPEGSVSTLKIQRTERGDSAVYLCTSSLGGYTEAFFGQGTRLTVV.

This clonotype appeared once. Just one base apart from a much larger clone, this may be a read error. This rearrangement joins TRBV5-4 to TRBJ1-1; maybe TRBD1 (5 bases). The germline V gene encodes CDR1 SGHNT and CDR2 YYREEE (reference sequence). There are 12 residues in the CDR3. Here the CDR3 DNA reads TGTGCCAGCAGCTCCAGGGATACTGGAGCTTTCTTT. Amino acids: CASSSRDTGAFF.

The chain combines TRBV29-1 with TRBJ2-7; D not resolved. CDR1 is SQVTM, CDR2 ANQGSEA, per germline. The CDR3 is 14 residues long. CDR3 DNA sequence: TGCAGTGTCGCCGTGACAAAGAGCTCCTACGAGCAGTACTTC. Translation: CSVAVTKSSYEQYF.

As regards this clonotype: Compared with germline, one end of the junction differs, possibly owing to a read error. The chain uses TRBV6-1 and TRBJ1-5; D not certain. In germline, CDR1 is MNHNS, CDR2 SASEGT. The CDR3 is 17 amino acids. CDR3 sequence reads: CVSSPRAGDRSNQPQHF. The CDR3 nucleotides read TGTGTCAGCAGTCCCCGTGCTGGGGATAGGAGCAATCAGCCCCAGCATTTT.

This clonotype was seen only a few times. This sequence may be a read error, since a much larger clone differs from it by one base. This sequence joins TRBV6-1 and TRBJ2-7; tentatively, D is TRBD1 or TRBD2 (5 bases each). The CDR3 runs 11 residues. Trimming removed 6 bases at V and 12 bases at J, with 15 bases between. Germline CDR1 reads MNHNS; CDR2 reads SASEGT. CDR3 protein: CASSGAHARYF. The CDR3 nucleotides are TGTGCCAGCAGCGGGGCGCACGCGCGGTACTTC.

Worth noting for this clonotype: Lacking the conserved final phenylalanine or tryptophan, this CDR3 likely reflects a read error. The rearrangement joins TRBV11-1 to TRBJ2-7; possibly TRBD2 for D (6 bases). The length of the CDR3 is 15 residues. From germline, CDR1 is SGHAT and CDR2 FQDESV (reference sequence). V was shortened by 5 bases and J by 6 bases, with 20 bases between the two germline ends. The CDR3, as DNA: TGTGCCAGCAGCCCGCAGACAGCAGGACTACGCGAGCAGTACCTC. Translating it yields CASSPQTAGLREQYL.

This clonotype was recorded once. This may stem from a read error, because a much larger clone lies one nucleotide away. This chain links TRBV29-1 with TRBJ2-3, with TRBD2 matching 7 bases. Germline assignment: CDR1 SQVTM and CDR2 ANQGSEA. CDR3 size: 13 residues. V lost 4 bases, J lost 5 bases, and 6 bases stayed unmatched. CDR3 region: CSVGTSFIDTQYF. CDR3 nucleotide sequence: TGCAGCGTTGGGACTAGTTTCATAGATACGCAGTATTTT.

This clonotype was observed a handful of times. This chain connects TRBV28 to TRBJ1-1; TRBD1 matches 7 bases. Trimming cost V 6 bases and J 0 bases; bases outside gene matches: 7. This CDR3 has 15 amino acids. The germline V gene encodes CDR1 MDHEN and CDR2 SYDVKM. The CDR3 DNA is TGTGCCAGCAGCACGACAGGGAAGATGAACACTGAAGCTTTCTTT. This translates into CASSTTGKMNTEAFF.

This clonotype was recorded at least ten times. V is TRBV24-1 and J is TRBJ2-5; the match to TRBD2 covers 10 bases. The junction had 13 bases not matched to a gene; V was cut back by 4 bases and J by 9 bases. Germline V gene sequence: CDR1 KGHDR, CDR2 SFDVKD. The CDR3 has 16 amino acids. CDR3 sequence reads: CATSDSSGTSVVSQYF. CDR3 nucleotide sequence: TGTGCCACCAGTGACTCCTCCGGGACTAGCGTGGTGTCCCAGTACTTC.

Notes on this clonotype: A read error may account for a junction end that differs from germline. The rearrangement uses TRBV4-1 and TRBJ1-5; a possible D gene is TRBD1 (6 bases). In germline, CDR1 is MGHRA, CDR2 YSYEKL. The CDR3 totals 14 residues. CDR3 loop: CASNQGGGNKPQHF. The CDR3 DNA is TGCGCCAGCAACCAAGGAGGGGGGAATAAGCCCCAGCATTTT.

In its sample, this clonotype was seen a few times. In DNA, the CDR3 is TGTGCCAGCAGCTTCCGACTAGCTAGGTACAATGAGCAGTTCTTC. Its protein product is CASSFRLARYNEQFF. This chain joins TRBV13 and TRBJ2-1; 7 bases match TRBD2. This CDR3 contains 15 residues. Per germline, CDR1 PRHDT and CDR2 FYEKMQ (reference sequence). J lost 4 bases, V lost 3 bases, and 6 bases had no gene match.

A word on this clonotype: A much larger clone is a single base away; this may be a read error. This chain connects TRBV5-6 to TRBJ2-3; a possible D gene is TRBD2 (5 bases). CDR1 and CDR2 from the germline V gene are SGHDT and YYEEEE. The CDR3 runs 14 residues. Between the trimmed V and J ends, which lost 1 base and 8 bases, there was a span of 14 bases. Here the CDR3 DNA reads TGTGCCAGCAGCTTGATCGGGGTAGCAGCTACGCAGTATTTT. Translating it yields CASSLIGVAATQYF.

The chain is built from TRBV7-9 and TRBJ1-2; TRBD1 aligns across 9 bases. Germline CDR1 SEHNR, CDR2 FQNEAQ (reference sequence). The CDR3 is made up of 15 amino acids. The V and J ends lost 5 bases and 4 bases, in that order; junction bases with no gene match: 8. CDR3 sequence: CASSAGTGSSYGYTF. The CDR3 DNA follows: TGTGCCAGCAGCGCCGGGACAGGGTCTTCCTATGGCTACACCTTC.

On this clonotype itself: Being one base from a much bigger clone, this may be a read error. The genes are TRBV6-6 and TRBJ1-3, with unresolved D. In germline, CDR1 is MNHNY, CDR2 SVGAGI (reference sequence). This CDR3 contains 16 residues. The CDR3 nucleotides read TGTACCAGCAGTTACTTTGGGCAGAGCTCTGGAAACACCATATATTTT. It codes for CTSSYFGQSSGNTIYF.

A note on this clonotype: One junction end does not reproduce the germline sequence, and a read error may be involved. The chain has TRBV7-9 and TRBJ1-2; a weak D match, TRBD1 (5 bases). There are 15 residues in the CDR3. The V gene's germline CDR1 is SEHNR and CDR2 FQNEAQ (reference sequence). This CDR3 is CANSLGAGRNYGYTF. The CDR3 nucleotides are TGTGCCAACAGCTTAGGGGCAGGGCGTAACTATGGCTACACCTTC.

Concerning this clonotype: An end of the junction differs from the germline gene, which may be a read error. This chain uses TRBV2 with TRBJ2-2; TRBD1 aligns across 7 bases. The CDR3 is 14 amino acids. Germline V gene data show CDR1 as SNHLY and CDR2 as FYNNEI. The CDR3 DNA reads TGTGCCAACAGTAGGGACAGTGGCACCGGGGAGCTGTTTTTT. Translating gives CANSRDSGTGELFF.

This clonotype was counted at least ten times. CDR3 amino acids: CASSLYDNTEAFF. The CDR3 coding sequence is TGTGCCAGCAGTTTATATGATAACACTGAAGCTTTCTTT. The chain links TRBV12-3 or TRBV12-4 to TRBJ1-1; D is uncertain. The CDR3 loop spans 13 amino acids. V lost 2 bases, J lost 2 bases, and 6 bases lay in between.

V and J are TRBV29-1 and TRBJ1-2; no firm D call. Germline assignment: CDR1 SQVTM and CDR2 ANQGSEA. Trimming stripped 4 bases from V and 8 bases from J, with 20 bases between. CDR3 size: 14 residues. The CDR3 reads CSVARWTGARGYTF. The DNA for the CDR3 is TGCAGCGTTGCCCGGTGGACGGGCGCTCGGGGCTACACCTTC.

With regard to this clonotype: Without the conserved terminal phenylalanine or tryptophan, this CDR3 likely stems from a read error. The chain recombines TRBV14 with TRBJ2-1; possibly TRBD2 for D (6 bases). The CDR3 consists of 15 residues. Germline V gene lookup returns CDR1 SGHDN and CDR2 FVKESK. The CDR3 DNA follows: TGTACCAGCAGCCAGGCAATTAGCGGACTCAATGAGCAGTTCTTA. This translates into CTSSQAISGLNEQFL.

As for this clonotype: One base away lies a much larger clone, so this may be a sequencing read error. The chain links TRBV6-1 to TRBJ2-7; unclear D gene. CDR3 length: 14 amino acids. Trimming took off 4 bases at V and 0 bases at J, with 10 bases between the two ends. Germline values: CDR1 MNHNS, CDR2 SASEGT. The CDR3 sequence is CASSVGIFSYEQYF. CDR3 coding DNA: TGTGCCAGCAGTGTGGGAATATTCTCCTACGAGCAGTACTTC.

A word on this clonotype: Possible read error: a much larger clone is one base away. The V call is TRBV14, the J call TRBJ2-2; a weak D match, TRBD1 (7 bases). Germline V gives CDR1 SGHDN, CDR2 FVKESK. The CDR3 is 15 amino acids. The CDR3 DNA reads TGTGCCAGCAGCCGGACAGGACTAAACACCGAGGAGCTGTTTTTT. Protein sequence: CASSRTGLNTEELFF.

This clonotype was counted at least ten times. The chain uses TRBV11-3 and TRBJ2-4; no clear D. From germline, CDR1 is SGHNT and CDR2 YENEEA. V was trimmed by 0 bases and J by 4 bases, leaving 7 bases between them. CDR3 size: 14 residues. The CDR3 is CASSLDFGKNIQYF. DNA for the CDR3: TGTGCCAGCAGCTTAGATTTTGGAAAAAACATTCAGTACTTC.

Remarks on this clonotype: At one of its ends the junction is not consistent with the germline gene, which may arise from a read error. The J gene is TRBJ2-3, the V gene TRBV11-2; 13 bases are shared with TRBD2. Germline CDR1 is SGHAT and CDR2 is FQNNGV. The CDR3 is made up of 17 amino acids. The CDR3 region has the DNA TGTGCCAGCAGCTCCCTGGGGACTAGCGGGATCACAGGTACGCAGTATTTT. It encodes CASSSLGTSGITGTQYF. Combining the CDR3 with reference TRBV11-2 and TRBJ2-3 gives the whole variable domain EAGVAQSPRYKIIEKRQSVAFWCNPISGHATLYWYQQILGQGPKLLIQFQNNGVVDDSQLPKDRFSAERLKGVDSTLKIQPAKLEDSAVYLCASSSLGTSGITGTQYFGPGTRLTVL.

V usage is TRBV4-1 and J usage is TRBJ2-7, with unresolved D. Looked up from germline, CDR1 is MGHRA and CDR2 is YSYEKL. There are 17 residues in the CDR3. Trimming removed 4 bases from V and 7 bases from J, with 26 bases in between. The CDR3 DNA reads TGCGCCAGCAGCCGCGATATAAGCCGGGCCCTCGTGTCAGAGCAGTACTTC. It yields the protein CASSRDISRALVSEQYF.

Comment on this clonotype: The junction differs from germline at one of its ends, possibly a read error. J is TRBJ1-3 and V is TRBV4-1; unclear D gene. The germline V gene encodes CDR1 MGHRA and CDR2 YSYEKL. CDR3 length: 18 amino acids. The DNA for the CDR3 is TGCGCCAGCAGCCAAGCCTTTTGGTCCAGGAGCTCTGGAAACGCCATATATTTT. Translation gives CASSQAFWSRSSGNAIYF.